This T cell receptor delta chain was observed in a study of DNA immune sequencing with unique molecular identifiers (TCRdb year 2020). Background on the whole study: gammadelta T cells were enriched from buffy coats using immunomagnetic cell separation, and their genomic DNA was sequenced. Fluorescence-activated cell sorting was used to enrich gammadelta T cells from the PBMC of 10 healthy individuals. For the enriched versus non-enriched comparison, about 100 ng enriched gammadelta T-cell DNA and 1 ug non-enriched PBMC DNA were sequenced. The study developed and validated an ultrasensitive DNA-based TRD repertoire sequencing method using PCR-introduced unique molecular identifiers. The method was validated on synthetic reference molecules and on blood samples from healthy individuals. Donors were healthy individuals, with 10 or so donors profiled from sorted peripheral blood gammadelta T cells.

This clone was found a few times. This clone's antigen is unknown. This likely came from a read error, as a far larger clone is one base away. The sample holds other DNA sequences that translate to the same CDR3. Paper-wide results and their limitations: TRD repertoire diversity varied between healthy donors, with several donors highly oligoclonal where top 5 clonotypes exceeded half of productive molecules. Among clonotypes in healthy donors, TRDV2 paired with TRDJ1 was identified as the most common TRD rearrangement. The primer-based approach is unable to detect novel TRD sequences that the primers do not target.

As encoded in the germline V gene, CDR1 is GEAIGNYY while CDR2 is EKD. V was cut back by 0 bases and J by 3 bases, leaving a gap of 28 bases between them. From cysteine to phenylalanine, the CDR3 is 20 amino acids long. Only CDR3 DNA is held: 60 bases, read in frame from base 1. Receptor libraries were prepared by multiplex PCR. A 32-plex assay, with primers for all 8 TRDV and 4 TRDJ genes spanning the CDR3, was used to amplify the genomic DNA. A 12-nucleotide UMI was added during 3 barcoding PCR cycles, followed by a second PCR with Illumina adapter primers. AMPure XP beads were used to purify the libraries, whose quality was checked on a Fragment Analyzer using the HS NGS Fragment kit. Sequencing was run on an Illumina MiniSeq mid-output kit with 20% PhiX and 150 cycles of paired-end reads. In the source study's methods: MIGEC version 1.2.9 was used to process the reads, grouping reads by UMI and building error-corrected consensus sequences. For post-processing, modified scripts from VDJtools version 1.2.1 were used together with the tcR R package. Public reads were reanalyzed in TCRdb with CATT, and rows carrying the same DNA were merged afterwards. The V and J calls and clone size are TCRdb's, not the authors'. Here the sample has thousands of delta-chain clones; 11% occur a single time. The ten largest clonotypes hold more than 45% of the sample.

The rearrangement combines TRDV2 with TRDJ1; D gene: possibly TRDD3, on 6 matching bases. The clonotype originates from a human donor in good health. The sequenced material came from gamma-delta T cells enriched from blood buffy coat, or unenriched PBMCs (not recorded which). The CDR3 region: CACDTVLVWGSQRESDKLIF. The nucleotide sequence reads as follows: TGTGCCTGTGACACCGTGCTCGTCTGGGGATCACAGCGGGAGTCCGATAAACTCATCTTT.